This T cell receptor beta chain derives from a study of identical twins. Whole-study findings and limits: Insertion counts were lower in abundant cord blood beta clonotypes, a trend that memory repertoires did not show. An excess of low generation probability was shown by twin-shared out-of-frame alpha sequences.

The CDR3 extends over 14 amino acids. Per germline, CDR1 MNHEY and CDR2 SVGEGT. V was trimmed by 5 bases and J by 8 bases, leaving 16 bases between them. The sample holds a few counts of this clonotype. Its antigen is not known. From the 5' RACE reads, TCRdb called clonotypes with MiXCR, one entry per CDR3 protein. The repertoire holds approximately 600,000 distinct CDR3 sequences, with more than 9% as singletons. The sample also formed part of further work on yellow fever vaccine responses in identical twins.

The specimen was PBMCs. The receptor's source is a woman aged 18-29 years in good health. The chain employs TRBV6-2 or TRBV6-3 and TRBJ2-1; no firm D call. The DNA of the CDR3 is TGTGCCAGCAGTCCGCCAACAGTGCACGATGAGCAGTTCTTC. As protein: CASSPPTVHDEQFF.